Shown below are 26 T cell receptor beta chains from a single sample sequenced in a study of radiotherapy plus CTLA-4 blockade in lung cancer. Produced via immunoSEQ multiplex PCR; TCRdb's table is partial and in-frame only. The sample lists about 99,000 clones, around 88% seen once, with 4% to 6% in the top ten. The sequencing used peripheral blood, collected from a patient treated with radiotherapy plus ipilimumab. The source is a human donor with non-small cell lung cancer that progressed on radiotherapy plus ipilimumab.

The chain recombines TRBV6-1 with TRBJ1-5, with TRBD1 as a possible D gene (5 bases). The CDR3 is 14 residues long. The germline V and J ends were trimmed by 2 bases and 4 bases, with 9 bases remaining between them. Germline V gene sequence: CDR1 MNHNS, CDR2 SASEGT. The CDR3 here is CASSERQPNQPQHF. The CDR3, as DNA: TGTGCCAGCAGTGAACGACAGCCTAATCAGCCCCAGCATTTT.

The V gene is TRBV6-1, the J gene TRBJ2-3, with D tentatively TRBD2 (5 bases). The CDR3 totals 12 residues. Germline values: CDR1 MNHNS, CDR2 SASEGT. The germline V and J ends were trimmed by 6 bases and 6 bases, with 10 bases remaining between them. CDR3 amino acids: CASREDFDTQYF. CDR3 sequence (DNA): TGTGCCAGCAGGGAGGATTTTGATACGCAGTATTTT.

The chain joins TRBV7-2 to TRBJ2-1; D tentatively reads TRBD1 or TRBD2 (5 bases each). CDR3 length: 12 residues. The germline CDR1 and CDR2 sequences are SGHTA and FQGNSA. Trimming shortened V by 6 bases and J by 12 bases, and 15 bases separated the two germline ends. CDR3: CASSQMTGGQFF. CDR3 sequence (DNA): TGTGCCAGCAGTCAAATGACTGGGGGGCAGTTCTTC.

The chain employs TRBV7-8 and TRBJ1-5; D is uncertain. The CDR3 sequence is 13 residues long. The V end lost 4 bases, the J end lost 5 bases, and 9 bases lay between the germline ends. Germline V gene data show CDR1 as SGHVS and CDR2 as FQNEAQ. The CDR3 DNA follows: TGTGCCAGCAGCTCCATGGGTGATCAGCCCCAGCATTTT. Residues: CASSSMGDQPQHF.

The rearrangement links TRBV5-1 to TRBJ2-1, with D possibly TRBD1 on 6 matching bases. CDR1 and CDR2 (germline): SGHRS, YFSETQ. This CDR3 comprises 15 residues. V was shortened by 1 base and J by 0 bases, with 8 bases between the two germline ends. The CDR3 DNA sequence: TGCGCCAGCAGCTTGACAGGGAGCTCCTACAATGAGCAGTTCTTC. Its translation is CASSLTGSSYNEQFF.

The chain couples TRBV5-4 to TRBJ2-7; 8 bases match TRBD2. Germline loops: CDR1 SGHNT, CDR2 YYREEE (reference sequence). V was clipped by 3 bases and J by 6 bases; unmatched bases: 8. This CDR3 is 14 amino acids long. CDR3 nucleotide sequence: TGTGCCAGCAGCTCCGAGCGGGAGCTCGGCGAGCAGTACTTC. Its protein is CASSSERELGEQYF.

Concerning this clone: At one of its ends the junction is not consistent with the germline gene, which may arise from a read error. Written as DNA, the CDR3 is TGTGCCAGTAGTGCCCTAGGACAGATGTACCAAGAGACCCGGTACTTC. Amino acid sequence: CASSALGQMYQETRYF. V usage is TRBV19 and J usage is TRBJ2-5, with a tentative D call TRBD1 (6 bases). The CDR3 covers 16 residues. From germline, CDR1 is LNHDA and CDR2 SQIVND (reference sequence).

The chain combines TRBV5-6 with TRBJ1-3; TRBD1 agrees at 12 bases. The V gene's germline CDR1 is SGHDT and CDR2 YYEEEE. The V gene end was trimmed by 6 bases and the J gene end by 6 bases; junction bases not matched to a gene: 10. This CDR3 region has 16 residues. The DNA for the CDR3 is TGTGCCAGCAACTTCCGGAGGGGACAGGGGGCAAACACCATATATTTT. Protein: CASNFRRGQGANTIYF.

V gene TRBV4-1 combines with J gene TRBJ1-1, with D unresolved. The V and J ends lost 5 bases and 1 base respectively, with 11 bases between them. Germline CDR1 and CDR2: MGHRA and YSYEKL. The length of the CDR3 is 14 residues. The CDR3 loop reads CASSYTVGNTEAFF. CDR3 coding DNA: TGCGCCAGCAGCTATACAGTAGGGAACACTGAAGCTTTCTTT.

This clone occurred once. The chain combines TRBV11-1 with TRBJ2-1; TRBD1 agrees at 7 bases. The ends lost 7 bases at V and 6 bases at J; junction bases unmatched: 6. CDR3 length: 13 residues. Germline V gene sequence: CDR1 SGHAT, CDR2 FQDESV (reference sequence). This chain's CDR3 is CASKGEGANEQFF. CDR3 nucleotide sequence: TGTGCCAGCAAGGGAGAGGGGGCCAATGAGCAGTTCTTC.

Only a few counts were recorded for this clone. The chain joins TRBV5-6 to TRBJ2-2; 12 bases match TRBD1. CDR3 size: 16 residues. CDR1 and CDR2 (germline): SGHDT, YYEEEE. With V trimmed by 4 bases and J by 8 bases, 9 bases remained unmatched. The CDR3: CASSPGTGGRGGELFF. The CDR3, as DNA: TGTGCCAGCAGCCCCGGGACAGGGGGCCGCGGGGGGGAGCTGTTTTTT.

The V and J genes are TRBV11-2 and TRBJ2-7; the D gene is possibly TRBD1 (6 bases). Trimming left V 1 base short and J 6 bases short, with 10 bases between. Germline V gene data show CDR1 as SGHAT and CDR2 as FQNNGV. There are 13 residues in the CDR3. CDR3 nucleotides: TGTGCCAGCAGCTTAGGGGACATGACCGAGCAGTACTTC. Translation gives CASSLGDMTEQYF. Full variable domain (outside the CDR3, taken from reference TRBV11-2 and TRBJ2-7): EAGVAQSPRYKIIEKRQSVAFWCNPISGHATLYWYQQILGQGPKLLIQFQNNGVVDDSQLPKDRFSAERLKGVDSTLKIQPAKLEDSAVYLCASSLGDMTEQYFGPGTRLTVT.

The V gene is TRBV5-1, the J gene TRBJ1-1; D unclear. With 0 bases removed from V and 5 bases from J, the gap between germline ends came to 11 bases. This CDR3 comprises 14 residues. From germline, CDR1 is SGHRS and CDR2 YFSETQ. The CDR3 here is CASSLAPERTEAFF. In nucleotides, the CDR3 is TGCGCCAGCAGCTTGGCACCGGAGCGGACTGAAGCTTTCTTT.

The rearrangement uses TRBV7-9 and TRBJ1-2; the D gene is possibly TRBD1 (5 bases). The germline V gene has CDR1 SEHNR and CDR2 FQNEAQ (reference sequence). This CDR3 contains 13 residues. V was clipped by 4 bases and J by 4 bases, with 10 bases between them. CDR3 amino acids: CASSSGTAYGYTF. The CDR3 DNA reads TGTGCCAGCAGCTCCGGGACCGCCTATGGCTACACCTTC.

With regard to this clone: One end of the junction is discordant with germline, which a read error may explain. At the DNA level, this CDR3 is encoded by other sequences in the same sample as well. This CDR3 reads CASSLGDMNTEAFF. CDR3 bases: TGCGCCAGCAGCTTAGGGGACATGAACACTGAAGCTTTCTTC. The chain recombines TRBV5-1 with TRBJ1-1; tentative D call: TRBD1 (6 bases). Germline V lookup: CDR1 SGHRS, CDR2 YFSETQ. This CDR3 has 14 residues.

V usage is TRBV18 and J usage is TRBJ2-5, with 8 bases matching TRBD2. This CDR3 has 15 residues. Per germline, CDR1 KGHSH and CDR2 LQKENI. Losses at the gene ends were 4 bases for V and 11 bases for J; bases not matched to a gene: 15. CDR3 DNA sequence: TGTGCCAGCTCACAAGCCGGGAGGGCATCGGGGGAGCAGTACTTC. It is translated as CASSQAGRASGEQYF.

This chain links TRBV5-8 with TRBJ2-1, with 7 bases fitting TRBD2. This CDR3 region has 15 residues. V lost 1 base to trimming and J lost 2 bases; unmatched junction nucleotides: 3. The germline CDR1 and CDR2 sequences are SGHTS and YDEGEE. The CDR3 region is CASSLQSGAYNEQFF. DNA for the CDR3: TGTGCCAGCAGCTTGCAAAGCGGGGCCTACAATGAGCAGTTCTTC.

V is TRBV7-6 and J is TRBJ2-5; no definite D call. V shed 4 bases and J shed 1 base, with 7 bases lying between them. The length of the CDR3 is 13 residues. Per germline, CDR1 SGHVS and CDR2 FNYEAQ. CDR3 region: CASSSQPQETQYF. CDR3 sequence (DNA): TGTGCCAGCAGCTCCCAGCCCCAAGAGACCCAGTACTTC.

The V call is TRBV5-1, the J call TRBJ1-2; D is undetermined. CDR1 and CDR2 from the germline V gene are SGHRS and YFSETQ. The V end lost 0 bases, the J end lost 2 bases, and 8 bases lay between the germline ends. The CDR3 length is 14 residues. The CDR3 sequence is CASSLEGRNYGYTF. DNA of the CDR3: TGCGCCAGCAGCTTGGAAGGTCGGAACTATGGCTACACCTTC.

This chain links TRBV25-1 with TRBJ1-3; D uncertain. Germline values: CDR1 MGHDK, CDR2 SYGVNS. This CDR3 region has 18 residues. The germline V and J ends were trimmed by 2 bases and 0 bases, with 17 bases remaining between them. The CDR3 protein is CASSERSGGVGSGNTIYF. CDR3 nucleotides: TGTGCCAGCAGTGAAAGAAGTGGAGGAGTCGGCTCTGGAAACACCATATATTTT.

This clone was observed a few times. The rearrangement uses TRBV20-1 and TRBJ2-1; no firm D call. Trimming cost V 5 bases and J 6 bases, with 5 bases left between them. The CDR3 sequence is 10 residues long. Germline V CDR1 and CDR2: DFQATT, SNEGSKA (reference sequence). CDR3 region: CSAYLNEQFF. The CDR3 DNA is TGCAGTGCTTACCTCAATGAGCAGTTCTTC.

V gene TRBV29-1 combines with J gene TRBJ2-7; D unclear. CDR1 SQVTM and CDR2 ANQGSEA come from the germline V gene. CDR3 length: 12 amino acids. Between the trimmed V and J ends, which lost 1 base and 3 bases, there was a span of 7 bases. This CDR3 reads CSVEVTRYEQYF. The DNA of the CDR3 is TGCAGCGTTGAAGTGACCCGCTACGAGCAGTACTTC.

The V gene is TRBV5-1, the J gene TRBJ2-1, with 7 bases matching TRBD2. The germline V gene has CDR1 SGHRS and CDR2 YFSETQ. V lost 0 bases, J lost 0 bases, and 6 bases stayed unmatched. The CDR3 sequence is 17 residues long. CDR3 in amino acids: CASSLAGASGSYNEQFF. In DNA, the CDR3 is TGCGCCAGCAGCTTGGCTGGGGCTAGCGGCTCCTACAATGAGCAGTTCTTC.

The chain links TRBV6-1 to TRBJ2-2, with D perhaps matching TRBD1 (6 bases). Trimming cost V 6 bases and J 3 bases, with 14 bases left between them. This CDR3 has 15 amino acids. CDR1 and CDR2 from the germline V gene are MNHNS and SASEGT. The CDR3 is CASRPADRYTGELFF. DNA for the CDR3: TGTGCCAGCAGACCAGCGGACAGATACACCGGGGAGCTGTTTTTT.

The V gene is TRBV5-1, the J gene TRBJ2-1; either TRBD1 or TRBD2 may supply D (6 bases each). Germline values: CDR1 SGHRS, CDR2 YFSETQ. The CDR3 sequence is 18 residues long. V lost 3 bases to trimming and J lost 4 bases, with 23 bases between them. CDR3 DNA sequence: TGCGCCAGCAGCTCACCGGAAGGAGGGGGAGCCACTTACAATGAGCAGTTCTTC. Translated, it gives CASSSPEGGGATYNEQFF.

This chain uses TRBV7-6 with TRBJ2-1; the D gene could be TRBD1 or TRBD2 (6 bases each). Germline-derived CDR1 and CDR2 are SGHVS and FNYEAQ. The CDR3 runs 12 residues. V lost 2 bases to trimming and J lost 8 bases, with 7 bases between them. CDR3 coding DNA: TGTGCCAGCAGCTTAAGGGGGGATGAGCAGTTCTTC. Translating gives CASSLRGDEQFF.